The T cell receptor (beta chain) under discussion was sequenced for a study of CD4 and CD8 cells across lung adenocarcinoma regions. TCRdb reprocessed the PCR reads via MiXCR and lists one record per CDR3 protein. The sample lists under 10,000 distinct CDR3 sequences, approximately 49% occurring once. Germline CDR1 reads MNHEY; CDR2 reads SVGAGI. V lost 1 base, J lost 9 bases, and 7 bases stayed unmatched. This CDR3 spans 15 amino acids. Localized lung adenocarcinoma, a non-small cell lung cancer, affected the donors. Source material: CD4+ T cells from the margin of a lung tumor. The chain combines TRBV6-5 with TRBJ2-1, with 9 bases that match TRBD2. The receptor comes from a male donor with lung adenocarcinoma. The CD4 and CD8 labels of this study may be unreliable. The CDR3: CASSYWASGKREQFF. The CDR3 coding sequence is TGTGCCAGCAGTTACTGGGCTAGCGGGAAGCGTGAGCAGTTCTTC.